A selection of T cell receptor beta chains follows, all from one sample in a study of molecular identifiers for immune sequencing clone quantification. TCRdb itself ran the PCR reads through MiXCR, one entry per CDR3 protein. The sample shows approximately 500,000 distinct CDR3 sequences, approximately 25% of them seen only once. Material for sequencing was naive CD8+ T cells from blood, with Jurkat cell RNA spiked in. The receptors here all came from a human donor in good health. Some libraries in this study had Jurkat cell RNA spiked in. Both conserved end residues are part of each CDR3. Fields, in order: CDR3 protein, CDR3 DNA, D gene, clone size, J gene, V gene. The D gene is left open where the match is weak. For some rows the clone size is stated as once, few or many, or as a class when expanded; others skip it.

cdr3_aa: CASRPQGANTEAFF
cdr3_nt: TGTGCCAGCAGACCCCAGGGGGCGAACACTGAAGCTTTCTTT
d_call: TRBD1
clone_size: -
j_call: TRBJ1-1
v_call: TRBV28

cdr3_aa: CASSQVTGYQAEAFF
cdr3_nt: TGCGCCAGCAGCCAAGTGACAGGGTATCAAGCTGAAGCTTTCTTT
d_call: TRBD1
clone_size: few
j_call: TRBJ1-1
v_call: TRBV4-3

cdr3_aa: CATSRAQLNQPQHF
cdr3_nt: TGTGCCACCAGCAGAGCACAGCTCAATCAGCCCCAGCATTTT
d_call: -
clone_size: few
j_call: TRBJ1-5
v_call: TRBV15

cdr3_aa: CASSFAWVLETQYF
cdr3_nt: TGTGCCAGCAGCTTTGCGTGGGTTTTGGAGACCCAATACTTC
d_call: -
clone_size: -
j_call: TRBJ2-5
v_call: TRBV5-3

cdr3_aa: CASSEGRFAYNSPLHF
cdr3_nt: TGTGCCAGCAGTGAGGGCAGATTCGCCTATAATTCACCCCTCCACTTT
d_call: -
clone_size: few
j_call: TRBJ1-6
v_call: TRBV2

cdr3_aa: CASGPFSGNNEQFF
cdr3_nt: TGTGCCAGCGGCCCCTTTAGCGGGAACAATGAGCAGTTCTTC
d_call: TRBD2
clone_size: -
j_call: TRBJ2-1
v_call: TRBV9

cdr3_aa: CASSLLITGNNYGYTF
cdr3_nt: TGTGCCAGCAGTCTGCTGATAACAGGCAACAACTATGGCTACACCTTC
d_call: -
clone_size: few
j_call: TRBJ1-2
v_call: TRBV12-3/TRBV12-4

cdr3_aa: CARMRTTNTGELFF
cdr3_nt: TGTGCCAGGATGCGGACAACGAACACCGGGGAGCTGTTTTTT
d_call: -
clone_size: -
j_call: TRBJ2-2
v_call: TRBV7-6

cdr3_aa: CASSVEGAGQPQHF
cdr3_nt: TGTGCCAGCAGCGTCGAGGGGGCAGGTCAGCCCCAGCATTTT
d_call: TRBD1
clone_size: many
j_call: TRBJ1-5
v_call: TRBV9

cdr3_aa: CASSPGTNEQFF
cdr3_nt: TGTGCCAGTAGCCCCGGGACCAATGAGCAGTTCTTC
d_call: -
clone_size: -
j_call: TRBJ2-1
v_call: TRBV7-3

cdr3_aa: CASSLAGGANTEAFF
cdr3_nt: TGCGCCAGCAGCTTGGCCGGGGGGGCGAACACTGAAGCTTTCTTT
d_call: -
clone_size: few
j_call: TRBJ1-1
v_call: TRBV5-1

cdr3_aa: CASSLAAYNTEAFF
cdr3_nt: TGCGCCAGCAGCTTGGCAGCGTATAACACTGAAGCTTTCTTT
d_call: -
clone_size: many
j_call: TRBJ1-1
v_call: TRBV5-1

cdr3_aa: CASSSVSNEQFF
cdr3_nt: TGTGCCAGCAGCTCCGTAAGCAATGAGCAGTTCTTC
d_call: -
clone_size: -
j_call: TRBJ2-1
v_call: TRBV7-2

cdr3_aa: CASIRGGEQYF
cdr3_nt: TGTGCCAGCATTAGGGGTGGGGAGCAGTACTTC
d_call: -
clone_size: -
j_call: TRBJ2-7
v_call: TRBV28

cdr3_aa: CASSFLITDTQYF
cdr3_nt: TGTGCCAGCAGCTTCCTCATCACAGATACGCAGTATTTT
d_call: -
clone_size: -
j_call: TRBJ2-3
v_call: TRBV7-9

cdr3_aa: CASTPKGDGRITDTQYF
cdr3_nt: TGTGCCAGCACCCCAAAAGGGGACGGAAGAATCACAGATACGCAGTATTTT
d_call: -
clone_size: -
j_call: TRBJ2-3
v_call: TRBV27

cdr3_aa: CASSQDRTGLTDTQYF
cdr3_nt: TGCGCCAGCAGCCAAGATCGTACAGGGTTGACAGATACGCAGTATTTT
d_call: -
clone_size: few
j_call: TRBJ2-3
v_call: TRBV4-3

cdr3_aa: CATIAGYNQPQHF
cdr3_nt: TGTGCCACCATAGCCGGGTATAATCAGCCCCAGCATTTT
d_call: -
clone_size: -
j_call: TRBJ1-5
v_call: TRBV19

cdr3_aa: CCASPQGPGANVLTF
cdr3_nt: TGCTGTGCTAGTCCGCAGGGTCCTGGGGCCAACGTCCTGACTTTC
d_call: -
clone_size: once
j_call: TRBJ2-6
v_call: TRBV20-1

cdr3_aa: CASSFVTGTAIYEQYF
cdr3_nt: TGTGCCAGCAGCTTCGTGACAGGGACAGCAATATACGAGCAGTACTTC
d_call: TRBD1
clone_size: -
j_call: TRBJ2-7
v_call: TRBV7-9

cdr3_aa: CASSSPGVTYEQYF
cdr3_nt: TGTGCCAGCAGCTCTCCGGGGGTAACCTACGAGCAGTACTTC
d_call: -
clone_size: few
j_call: TRBJ2-7
v_call: TRBV7-9

cdr3_aa: CSARGSTSYEQYF
cdr3_nt: TGCAGTGCTAGAGGAAGTACTAGCTACGAGCAGTACTTC
d_call: -
clone_size: few
j_call: TRBJ2-7
v_call: TRBV20-1

cdr3_aa: CASSDSGMGNEQFF
cdr3_nt: TGCGCCAGCAGTGATTCAGGGATGGGCAATGAGCAGTTCTTC
d_call: -
clone_size: few
j_call: TRBJ2-1
v_call: TRBV10-2

cdr3_aa: CASSFERGQGPDTQYF
cdr3_nt: TGTGCCAGCAGTTTTGAAAGGGGTCAGGGGCCAGATACGCAGTATTTT
d_call: -
clone_size: many
j_call: TRBJ2-3
v_call: TRBV12-3/TRBV12-4

cdr3_aa: CASSLGGFTGELFF
cdr3_nt: TGTGCCAGCAGTTTAGGAGGGTTCACCGGGGAGCTGTTTTTT
d_call: -
clone_size: few
j_call: TRBJ2-2
v_call: TRBV12-3/TRBV12-4

cdr3_aa: CSARLPSRATSYEQYF
cdr3_nt: TGCAGTGCTAGACTGCCCAGCAGGGCTACCTCCTACGAGCAGTACTTC
d_call: -
clone_size: few
j_call: TRBJ2-7
v_call: TRBV20-1

cdr3_aa: CASSFTGGVAYEQYF
cdr3_nt: TGTGCCAGCAGTTTTACGGGGGGAGTAGCCTACGAGCAGTACTTC
d_call: TRBD2
clone_size: -
j_call: TRBJ2-7
v_call: TRBV12-3/TRBV12-4

cdr3_aa: CASSEAGSGNTIYF
cdr3_nt: TGTGCCAGCAGTGAAGCAGGCTCTGGAAACACCATATATTTT
d_call: -
clone_size: few
j_call: TRBJ1-3
v_call: TRBV6-1

cdr3_aa: CASRMGQQETQYF
cdr3_nt: TGTGCCAGCAGGATGGGACAACAAGAGACCCAGTACTTC
d_call: -
clone_size: few
j_call: TRBJ2-5
v_call: TRBV12-3/TRBV12-4

cdr3_aa: CASSTQGFVYGYTF
cdr3_nt: TGTGCCAGCAGTACACAGGGATTTGTCTATGGCTACACCTTC
d_call: -
clone_size: -
j_call: TRBJ1-2
v_call: TRBV12-3/TRBV12-4

cdr3_aa: CSARDSVSGTPTYEQYF
cdr3_nt: TGCAGTGCTAGAGATTCAGTATCAGGGACACCAACCTACGAGCAGTACTTC
d_call: -
clone_size: few
j_call: TRBJ2-7
v_call: TRBV20-1

cdr3_aa: CAWSLGGRDYTDTQYF
cdr3_nt: TGTGCCTGGAGTCTGGGCGGGAGAGACTACACAGATACGCAGTATTTT
d_call: TRBD2
clone_size: -
j_call: TRBJ2-3
v_call: TRBV30

cdr3_aa: CASSAGSSSNEQYF
cdr3_nt: TGTGCCAGCAGCGCCGGGAGCTCCTCCAACGAGCAGTACTTC
d_call: -
clone_size: few
j_call: TRBJ2-7
v_call: TRBV13

cdr3_aa: CASSQTDPGTDEKLFF
cdr3_nt: TGTGCCAGCAGCCAGACCGACCCCGGGACCGATGAAAAACTGTTTTTT
d_call: -
clone_size: few
j_call: TRBJ1-4
v_call: TRBV3-1

cdr3_aa: CSAPTGGDFRGNQSQHF
cdr3_nt: TGCAGTGCTCCGACAGGGGGGGACTTTAGGGGCAATCAGTCCCAGCATTTT
d_call: TRBD1
clone_size: once
j_call: TRBJ1-5
v_call: TRBV20-1

cdr3_aa: CASRATGGPSNEKLFF
cdr3_nt: TGTGCCAGCAGAGCTACAGGGGGACCCTCTAATGAAAAACTGTTTTTT
d_call: TRBD1
clone_size: -
j_call: TRBJ1-4
v_call: TRBV2

cdr3_aa: CASSRRGVSNQPQHF
cdr3_nt: TGTGCCAGCAGCCGCCGGGGGGTGAGCAATCAGCCCCAGCATTTT
d_call: -
clone_size: -
j_call: TRBJ1-5
v_call: TRBV9

cdr3_aa: CASSQVPLGTAHQPPHF
cdr3_nt: TGCGCCAGCAGCCAAGTTCCCCTCGGGACCGCACATCAGCCCCCGCATTTT
d_call: -
clone_size: -
j_call: TRBJ1-5
v_call: TRBV4-1

cdr3_aa: CASSQEGRRQPQHF
cdr3_nt: TGTGCCAGCAGCCAAGAAGGGCGGCGTCAGCCCCAGCATTTT
d_call: -
clone_size: -
j_call: TRBJ1-5
v_call: TRBV3-2

cdr3_aa: CASSQGQFYEQYF
cdr3_nt: TGCGCCAGCAGCCAAGGACAGTTCTACGAGCAGTACTTC
d_call: -
clone_size: few
j_call: TRBJ2-7
v_call: TRBV4-3

cdr3_aa: CASSESRDRANYGYTF
cdr3_nt: TGTGCCAGCAGTGAATCAAGGGACAGAGCTAACTATGGCTACACCTTC
d_call: TRBD1
clone_size: -
j_call: TRBJ1-2
v_call: TRBV6-2/TRBV6-3

cdr3_aa: CSAIKGSGRVANEQFF
cdr3_nt: TGCAGTGCCATCAAGGGTAGCGGGAGGGTAGCCAATGAGCAGTTCTTC
d_call: TRBD2
clone_size: -
j_call: TRBJ2-1
v_call: TRBV20-1

cdr3_aa: CASSLTDNQPQHF
cdr3_nt: TGTGCCAGCAGTTTGACGGACAATCAGCCCCAGCATTTT
d_call: -
clone_size: few
j_call: TRBJ1-5
v_call: TRBV12-3/TRBV12-4

cdr3_aa: CATSDSTGEQFF
cdr3_nt: TGTGCCACCAGTGATTCGACAGGGGAGCAGTTCTTC
d_call: TRBD1
clone_size: -
j_call: TRBJ2-1
v_call: TRBV24-1

cdr3_aa: CASSFSGPLSSYEQYF
cdr3_nt: TGTGCCAGCAGTTTCTCGGGGCCCCTAAGCTCCTACGAGCAGTACTTC
d_call: -
clone_size: -
j_call: TRBJ2-7
v_call: TRBV12-3/TRBV12-4

cdr3_aa: CASSLRQSASYNSPLHF
cdr3_nt: TGTGCCAGCAGCCTTCGACAGTCAGCCTCCTATAATTCACCCCTCCACTTT
d_call: -
clone_size: -
j_call: TRBJ1-6
v_call: TRBV7-2

cdr3_aa: CASSPPNRMTYEQYF
cdr3_nt: TGTGCCAGCTCACCACCGAACCGCATGACTTACGAGCAGTACTTC
d_call: -
clone_size: few
j_call: TRBJ2-7
v_call: TRBV18

cdr3_aa: CASSPTGGLGANVLTF
cdr3_nt: TGTGCCAGCAGCCCGACAGGCGGATTGGGGGCCAACGTCCTGACTTTC
d_call: -
clone_size: many
j_call: TRBJ2-6
v_call: TRBV7-9

cdr3_aa: CAWSAGARTDTQYF
cdr3_nt: TGTGCCTGGAGTGCCGGGGCTCGTACAGATACGCAGTATTTT
d_call: -
clone_size: few
j_call: TRBJ2-3
v_call: TRBV30

cdr3_aa: CASSYSLAEIKETQYF
cdr3_nt: TGTGCCAGCAGTTACTCACTAGCGGAAATTAAAGAGACCCAGTACTTC
d_call: TRBD2
clone_size: few
j_call: TRBJ2-5
v_call: TRBV6-5

cdr3_aa: CASSVYTSGTTDTQYF
cdr3_nt: TGTGCCAGCAGCGTGTACACTAGCGGGACCACAGATACGCAGTATTTT
d_call: TRBD2
clone_size: many
j_call: TRBJ2-3
v_call: TRBV7-9

cdr3_aa: CASSSLQGARGSPLHF
cdr3_nt: TGTGCCAGCAGCTCACTACAGGGGGCGCGGGGTTCACCCCTCCACTTT
d_call: TRBD1
clone_size: -
j_call: TRBJ1-6
v_call: TRBV7-2

cdr3_aa: CASSIAQDSYEQYF
cdr3_nt: TGTGCCAGTAGTATAGCCCAAGACAGTTACGAGCAGTACTTC
d_call: -
clone_size: few
j_call: TRBJ2-7
v_call: TRBV19

cdr3_aa: CASSTPTGLVSSGANVLTF
cdr3_nt: TGTGCCAGCAGCACCCCTACAGGACTAGTCAGCTCTGGGGCCAACGTCCTGACTTTC
d_call: TRBD2
clone_size: many
j_call: TRBJ2-6
v_call: TRBV5-4

cdr3_aa: CASTTVAGSGDTQYF
cdr3_nt: TGTGCCAGCACCACAGTAGCGGGAAGTGGAGATACGCAGTATTTT
d_call: TRBD2
clone_size: once
j_call: TRBJ2-3
v_call: TRBV7-6

cdr3_aa: CSARVVAGTYEQFF
cdr3_nt: TGCAGTGCTAGAGTAGTAGCGGGAACGTATGAGCAGTTCTTC
d_call: TRBD2
clone_size: -
j_call: TRBJ2-1
v_call: TRBV20-1

cdr3_aa: CASRPTGYNEQFF
cdr3_nt: TGCGCCAGCAGACCGACAGGCTACAATGAGCAGTTCTTC
d_call: -
clone_size: -
j_call: TRBJ2-1
v_call: TRBV4-1